Sequencing of this T cell receptor (beta chain) was carried out in a study of blood T cell repertoires in COVID-19. Study as a whole: Acute-phase and convalescent COVID-19 samples originated in the United States, Italy and Spain. The analysed material was cDNA or gDNA that came from T cells, B-cell-depleted T cells, or PBMCs.

There are 14 residues in the CDR3. CDR1 and CDR2 from the germline V gene are KGHSH and LQKENI. Germline trimming cut 2 bases from V and 7 bases from J; bases unmatched to any gene: 7. Here immunoSEQ multiplex PCR was the method, and the copy in TCRdb shows in-frame clones only, minus some. The repertoire holds tens of thousands of clones, with 84% as singletons. The sequenced sample consisted of peripheral blood. J is TRBJ1-1 and V is TRBV18; TRBD1 matches 7 bases. The receptor comes from a man between 60 and 75 years old with acute or convalescent COVID-19. The CDR3 sequence is CASSPARGEREAFF. The CDR3, as DNA: TGTGCCAGCTCACCAGCCAGGGGGGAACGTGAAGCTTTCTTT.